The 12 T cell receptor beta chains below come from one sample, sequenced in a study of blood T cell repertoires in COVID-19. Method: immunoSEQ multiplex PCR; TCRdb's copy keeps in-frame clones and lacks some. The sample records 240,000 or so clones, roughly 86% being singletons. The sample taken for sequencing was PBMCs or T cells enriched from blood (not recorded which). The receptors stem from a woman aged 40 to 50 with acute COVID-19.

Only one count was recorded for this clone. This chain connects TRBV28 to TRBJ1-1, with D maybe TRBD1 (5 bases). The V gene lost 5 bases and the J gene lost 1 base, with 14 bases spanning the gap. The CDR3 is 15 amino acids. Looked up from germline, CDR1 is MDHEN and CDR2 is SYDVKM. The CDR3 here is CASSVTAGGNTEAFF. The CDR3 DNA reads TGTGCCAGCAGTGTAACAGCGGGGGGGAACACTGAAGCTTTCTTT.

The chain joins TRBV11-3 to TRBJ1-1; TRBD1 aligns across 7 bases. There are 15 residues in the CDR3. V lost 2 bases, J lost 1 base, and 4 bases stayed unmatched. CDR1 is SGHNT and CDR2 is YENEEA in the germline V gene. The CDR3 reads CASSLWTGRNTEAFF. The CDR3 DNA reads TGTGCCAGCAGCTTATGGACAGGACGGAACACTGAAGCTTTCTTT.

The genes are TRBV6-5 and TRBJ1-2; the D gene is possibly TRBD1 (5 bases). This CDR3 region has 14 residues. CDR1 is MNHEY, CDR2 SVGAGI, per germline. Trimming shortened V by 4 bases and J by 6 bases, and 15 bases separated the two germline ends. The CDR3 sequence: CASSSLGAFDGYTF. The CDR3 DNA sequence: TGTGCCAGCAGTTCTCTTGGGGCGTTCGATGGCTACACCTTC.

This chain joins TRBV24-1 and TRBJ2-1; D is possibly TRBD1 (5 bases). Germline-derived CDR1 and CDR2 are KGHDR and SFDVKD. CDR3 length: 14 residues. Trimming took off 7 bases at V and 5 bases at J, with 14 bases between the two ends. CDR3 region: CATSDSFDDNEQFF. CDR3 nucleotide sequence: TGTGCCACCAGCGACAGTTTCGATGACAATGAGCAGTTCTTC.

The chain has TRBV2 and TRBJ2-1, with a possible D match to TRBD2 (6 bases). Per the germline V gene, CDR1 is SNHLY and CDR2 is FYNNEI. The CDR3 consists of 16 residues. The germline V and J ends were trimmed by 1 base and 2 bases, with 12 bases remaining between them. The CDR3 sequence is CASSEVAGRPYNEQFF. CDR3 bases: TGTGCCAGCAGTGAAGTGGCGGGACGACCCTACAATGAGCAGTTCTTC.

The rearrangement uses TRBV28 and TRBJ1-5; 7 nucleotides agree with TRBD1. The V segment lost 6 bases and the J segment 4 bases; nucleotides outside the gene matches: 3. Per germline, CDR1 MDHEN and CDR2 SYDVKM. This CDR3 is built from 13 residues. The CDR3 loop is CASRGDSNQPQHF. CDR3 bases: TGTGCCAGCAGGGGGGACAGTAATCAGCCCCAGCATTTT.

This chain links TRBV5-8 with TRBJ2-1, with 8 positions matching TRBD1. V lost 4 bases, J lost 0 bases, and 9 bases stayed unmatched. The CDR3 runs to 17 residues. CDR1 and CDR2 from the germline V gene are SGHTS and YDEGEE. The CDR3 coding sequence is TGTGCCAGCAGCAAAGGACAGGGCGTTCTCTCCTACAATGAGCAGTTCTTC. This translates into CASSKGQGVLSYNEQFF.

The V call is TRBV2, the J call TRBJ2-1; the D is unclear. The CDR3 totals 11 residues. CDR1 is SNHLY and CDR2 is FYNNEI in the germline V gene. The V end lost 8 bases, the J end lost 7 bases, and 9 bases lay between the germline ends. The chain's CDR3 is CASLLANEQFF. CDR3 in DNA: TGTGCCAGCCTACTCGCAAATGAGCAGTTCTTC.

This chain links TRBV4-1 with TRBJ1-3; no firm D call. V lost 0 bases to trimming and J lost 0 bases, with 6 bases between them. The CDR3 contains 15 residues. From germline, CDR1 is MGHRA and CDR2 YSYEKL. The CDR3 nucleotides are TGCGCCAGCAGCCAAGATAGAAGCTCTGGAAACACCATATATTTT. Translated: CASSQDRSSGNTIYF.

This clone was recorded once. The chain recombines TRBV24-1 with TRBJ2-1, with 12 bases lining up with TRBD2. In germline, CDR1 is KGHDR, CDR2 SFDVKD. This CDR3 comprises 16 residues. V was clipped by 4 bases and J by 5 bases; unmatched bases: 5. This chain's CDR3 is CATSDRTSGTHNEQFF. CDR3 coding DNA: TGTGCCACCAGTGACCGGACTAGCGGGACCCACAATGAGCAGTTCTTC.

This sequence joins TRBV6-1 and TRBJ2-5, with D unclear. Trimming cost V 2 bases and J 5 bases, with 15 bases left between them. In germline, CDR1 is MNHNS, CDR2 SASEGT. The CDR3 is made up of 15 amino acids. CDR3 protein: CASSEPRRPPETQYF. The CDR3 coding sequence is TGTGCCAGCAGTGAACCCCGGAGACCGCCGGAGACCCAGTACTTC.

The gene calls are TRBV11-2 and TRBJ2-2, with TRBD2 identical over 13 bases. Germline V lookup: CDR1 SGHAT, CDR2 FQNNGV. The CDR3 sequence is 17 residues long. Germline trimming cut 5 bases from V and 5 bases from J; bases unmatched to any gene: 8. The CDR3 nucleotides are TGTGCCAGCAGCGCCAGACTAGCGGGAGGCGGAACCGGGGAGCTGTTTTTT. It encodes CASSARLAGGGTGELFF.